The entry below describes one T cell receptor beta chain. The TCR beta profiling, which covered VDJ combination and CDR3 sequence, was carried out using genomic DNA as the template. TCRdb independently ran MiXCR on the reads; one entry per CDR3 protein. The sample has roughly 150,000 distinct CDR3 sequences, roughly 45% seen once; the top ten hold 1.1%. The sample is drawn from a study of CD8+CD57+ T cells in acquired aplastic anemia. The TCR sequence derives from a human donor in good health. The sequencing input was sorted CD4+, CD8+, or CD8+CD57+ T cells (not recorded which) from PBMCs.

The CDR3 sequence: CARGSGYGYTF. DNA for the CDR3: TGTGCCAGGGGCTCGGGTTATGGCTACACCTTC. The rearrangement links TRBV2 to TRBJ1-2; no firm D call. V lost 9 bases and J lost 5, with 10 bases in between. The CDR3 runs to 11 residues. Germline-derived CDR1 and CDR2 are SNHLY and FYNNEI.